Following are 5 T cell receptor beta chains from one sample sequenced in a study of glioma-infiltrating T cells. The iRepertoire nested amplicon-rescue multiplex PCR amplified TCR alpha and beta CDR3s from RNA. One entry per CDR3 protein results from TCRdb running MiXCR on the multiplex PCR reads. This sample has around 130,000 distinct CDR3 sequences, with 20% to 25% found just once. The sample comprised glioma tissue, nonneoplastic brain tissue, or PBMCs (not recorded which). These receptors originate from a human donor with low-grade glioma or glioblastoma, undergoing nonglioma brain surgery, or in good health (not recorded which).

V usage is TRBV6-1 and J usage is TRBJ2-7; D remains ambiguous. The CDR3 has 15 amino acids. Germline V gene sequence: CDR1 MNHNS, CDR2 SASEGT. Trimming took off 3 bases at V and 0 bases at J, with 12 bases between the two ends. The CDR3 loop is CASSDVGWGSYEQYV. In DNA form, the CDR3 reads TGTGCCAGCAGTGATGTGGGCTGGGGCTCCTACGAGCAGTACGTC.

This clonotype has more than one count but fewer than ten. This chain uses TRBV20-1 with TRBJ2-5; 10 bases are shared with TRBD2. The CDR3 spans 16 residues. Trimming took 3 bases from V and 2 from J; bases not matched to a gene: 9. CDR1 is DFQATT, CDR2 SNEGSKA, per germline (reference sequence). The CDR3 DNA follows: TGCAGTGCTAGGGATGCTAGCGGGAGAGCGCAAGAGACCCAGTACTTC. It translates to CSARDASGRAQETQYF.

The chain uses TRBV6-1 and TRBJ2-2, with 8 bases fitting TRBD1. This CDR3 has 15 amino acids. V shed 6 bases, J shed 0 bases, and the junction held 3 bases outside the gene matches. CDR1 MNHNS and CDR2 SASEGT come from the germline V gene. The DNA of the CDR3 is TGTGCCAGCAGGCTACAGGGGGCGAACACCGGGGAGCTGTTTTTT. It yields the protein CASRLQGANTGELFF.

V usage is TRBV7-8 and J usage is TRBJ1-5; tentative D call: TRBD1 (6 bases). The germline V gene encodes CDR1 SGHVS and CDR2 FQNEAQ. The CDR3 is 13 amino acids. V was cut by 5 bases and J by 5 bases, with 10 bases left in between. Here the CDR3 reads CASSMTGHQPQHF. CDR3 DNA: TGTGCCAGCAGCATGACAGGTCATCAGCCCCAGCATTTT.

In this sample, this clonotype turned up a few times. The V gene is TRBV20-1, the J gene TRBJ2-1, with 10 nucleotides matching TRBD1. V lost 4 bases, J lost 8 bases, and 8 bases stayed unmatched. The CDR3 has 14 amino acids. CDR1 is DFQATT and CDR2 is SNEGSKA in the germline V gene (reference sequence). CDR3 region: CSATPGQGLDEQFF. CDR3 DNA sequence: TGCAGTGCTACCCCGGGACAGGGGCTAGATGAGCAGTTCTTC.